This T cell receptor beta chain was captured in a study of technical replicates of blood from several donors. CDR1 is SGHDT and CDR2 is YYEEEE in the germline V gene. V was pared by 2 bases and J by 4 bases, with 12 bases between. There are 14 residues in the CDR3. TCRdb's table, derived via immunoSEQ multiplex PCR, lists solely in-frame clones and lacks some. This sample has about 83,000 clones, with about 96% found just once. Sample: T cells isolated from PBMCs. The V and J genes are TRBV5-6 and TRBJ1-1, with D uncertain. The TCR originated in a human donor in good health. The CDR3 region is CASSFITDGTEAFF. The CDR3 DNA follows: TGTGCCAGCAGCTTTATCACAGATGGCACTGAAGCTTTCTTT.